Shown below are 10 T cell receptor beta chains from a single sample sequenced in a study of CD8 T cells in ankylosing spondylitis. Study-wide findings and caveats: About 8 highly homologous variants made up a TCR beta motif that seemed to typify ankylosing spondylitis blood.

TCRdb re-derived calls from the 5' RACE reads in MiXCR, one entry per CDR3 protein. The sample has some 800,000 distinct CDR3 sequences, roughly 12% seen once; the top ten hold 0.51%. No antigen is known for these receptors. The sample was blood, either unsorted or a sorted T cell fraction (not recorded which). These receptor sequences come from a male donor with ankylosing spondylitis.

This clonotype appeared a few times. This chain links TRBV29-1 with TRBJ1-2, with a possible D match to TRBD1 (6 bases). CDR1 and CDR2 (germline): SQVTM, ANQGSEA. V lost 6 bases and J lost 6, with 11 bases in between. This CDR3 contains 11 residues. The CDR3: CSVKGGNGYTF. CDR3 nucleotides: TGCAGCGTAAAGGGGGGAAATGGCTACACCTTC.

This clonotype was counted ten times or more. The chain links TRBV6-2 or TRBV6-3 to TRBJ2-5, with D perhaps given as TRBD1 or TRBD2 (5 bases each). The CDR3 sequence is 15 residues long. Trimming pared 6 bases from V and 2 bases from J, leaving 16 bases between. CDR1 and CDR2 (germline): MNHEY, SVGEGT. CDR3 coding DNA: TGTGCCAGCAGACCAGCCGGGACCTCTCAAGAGACCCAGTACTTC. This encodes CASRPAGTSQETQYF.

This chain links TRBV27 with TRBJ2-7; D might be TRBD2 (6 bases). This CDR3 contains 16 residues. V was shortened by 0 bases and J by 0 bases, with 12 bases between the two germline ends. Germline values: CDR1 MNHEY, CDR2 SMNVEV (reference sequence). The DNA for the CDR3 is TGTGCCAGCAGTTTATCGTATAGCGGAAGCTCCTACGAGCAGTACTTC. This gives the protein CASSLSYSGSSYEQYF.

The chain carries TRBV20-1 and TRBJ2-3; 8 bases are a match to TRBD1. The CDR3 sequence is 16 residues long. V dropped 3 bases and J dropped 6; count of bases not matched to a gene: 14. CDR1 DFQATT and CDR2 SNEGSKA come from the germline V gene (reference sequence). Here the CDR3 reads CSARRAGGAFWDTQYF. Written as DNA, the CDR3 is TGCAGTGCTAGGAGGGCAGGGGGCGCGTTTTGGGATACGCAGTATTTT.

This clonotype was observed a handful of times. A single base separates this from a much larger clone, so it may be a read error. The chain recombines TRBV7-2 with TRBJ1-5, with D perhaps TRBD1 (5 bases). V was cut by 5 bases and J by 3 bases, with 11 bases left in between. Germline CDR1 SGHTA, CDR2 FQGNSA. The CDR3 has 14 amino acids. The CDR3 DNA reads TGTGCCAGCAGCCCGGGACGGCACAATCAGCCCCAGCATTTT. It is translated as CASSPGRHNQPQHF. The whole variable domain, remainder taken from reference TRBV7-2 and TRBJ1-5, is GAGVSQSPSNKVTEKGKDVELRCDPISGHTALYWYRQSLGQGLEFLIYFQGNSAPDKSGLPSDRFSAERTGGSVSTLTIQRTQQEDSAVYLCASSPGRHNQPQHFGDGTRLSIL.

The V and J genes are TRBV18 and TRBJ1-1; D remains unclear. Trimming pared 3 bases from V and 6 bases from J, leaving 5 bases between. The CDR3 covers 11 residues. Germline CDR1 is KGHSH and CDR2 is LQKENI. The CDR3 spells CASSPLAEAFF. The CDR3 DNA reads TGTGCCAGCTCACCTTTGGCTGAAGCTTTCTTT.

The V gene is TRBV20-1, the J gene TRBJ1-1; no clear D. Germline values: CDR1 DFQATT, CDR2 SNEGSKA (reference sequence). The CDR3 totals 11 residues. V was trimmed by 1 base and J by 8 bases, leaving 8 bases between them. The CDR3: CSARGAYEAFF. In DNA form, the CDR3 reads TGCAGTGCTAGAGGCGCTTACGAAGCTTTCTTT.

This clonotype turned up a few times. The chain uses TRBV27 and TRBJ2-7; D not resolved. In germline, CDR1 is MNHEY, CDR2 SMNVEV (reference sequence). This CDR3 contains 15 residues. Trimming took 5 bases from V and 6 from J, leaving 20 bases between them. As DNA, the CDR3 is TGTGCCAGCAGTCCAGGCACGACCCCCGCCGGCGAGCAGTACTTC. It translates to CASSPGTTPAGEQYF.

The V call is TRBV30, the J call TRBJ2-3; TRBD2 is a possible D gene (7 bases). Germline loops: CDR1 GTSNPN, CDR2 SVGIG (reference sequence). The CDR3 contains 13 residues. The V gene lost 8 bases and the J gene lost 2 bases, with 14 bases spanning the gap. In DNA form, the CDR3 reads TGTGCCGCCGGGCGGGGGCACACAGATACGCAGTATTTT. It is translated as CAAGRGHTDTQYF. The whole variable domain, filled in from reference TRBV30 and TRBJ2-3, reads SQTIHQWPATLVQPVGSPLSLECTVEGTSNPNLYWYRQAAGRGLQLLFYSVGIGQISSEVPQNLSASRPQDRQFILSSKKLLLSDSGFYLCAAGRGHTDTQYFGPGTRLTVL.

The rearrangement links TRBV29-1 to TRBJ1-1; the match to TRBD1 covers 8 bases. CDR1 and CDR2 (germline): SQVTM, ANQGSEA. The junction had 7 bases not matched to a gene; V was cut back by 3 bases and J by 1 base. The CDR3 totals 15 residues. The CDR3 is CSVDDRGLGNTEAFF. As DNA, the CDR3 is TGCAGCGTTGACGACAGGGGTCTGGGGAACACTGAAGCTTTCTTT.